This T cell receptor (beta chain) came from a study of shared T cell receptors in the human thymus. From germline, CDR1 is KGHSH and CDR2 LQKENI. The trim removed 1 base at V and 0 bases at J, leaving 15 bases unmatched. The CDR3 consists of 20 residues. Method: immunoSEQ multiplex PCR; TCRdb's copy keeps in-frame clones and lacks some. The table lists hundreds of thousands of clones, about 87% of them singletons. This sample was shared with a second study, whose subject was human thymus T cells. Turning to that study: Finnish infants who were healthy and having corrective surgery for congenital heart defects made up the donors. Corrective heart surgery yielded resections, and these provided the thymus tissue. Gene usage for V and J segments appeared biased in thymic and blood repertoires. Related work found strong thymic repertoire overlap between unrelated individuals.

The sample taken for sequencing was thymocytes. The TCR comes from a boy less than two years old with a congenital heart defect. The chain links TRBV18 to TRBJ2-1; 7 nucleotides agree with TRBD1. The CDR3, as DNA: TGTGCCAGCTCACCACTGTTATGGGACAGTCTTAACAGCTCCTACAATGAGCAGTTCTTC. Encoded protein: CASSPLLWDSLNSSYNEQFF.